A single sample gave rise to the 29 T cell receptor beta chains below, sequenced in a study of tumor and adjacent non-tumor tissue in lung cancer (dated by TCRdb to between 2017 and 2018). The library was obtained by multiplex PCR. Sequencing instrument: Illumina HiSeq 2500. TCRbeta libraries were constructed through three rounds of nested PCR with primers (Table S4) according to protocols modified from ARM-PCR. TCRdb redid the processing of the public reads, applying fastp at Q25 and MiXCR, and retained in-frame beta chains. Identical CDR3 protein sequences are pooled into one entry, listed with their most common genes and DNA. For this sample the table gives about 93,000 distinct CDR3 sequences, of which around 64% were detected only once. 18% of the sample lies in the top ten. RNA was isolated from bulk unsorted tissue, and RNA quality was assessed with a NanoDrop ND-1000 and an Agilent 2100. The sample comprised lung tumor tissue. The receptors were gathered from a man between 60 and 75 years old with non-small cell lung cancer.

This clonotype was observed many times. In DNA, the CDR3 is TGCGCCAGCAGCCAAACAGATACGCAGTATTTT. It translates to CASSQTDTQYF. The J gene is TRBJ2-3, the V gene TRBV4-1; D remains ambiguous. Looked up from germline, CDR1 is MGHRA and CDR2 is YSYEKL. CDR3 length: 11 amino acids. Trimming shortened V by 2 bases and J by 3 bases, and 0 bases separated the two germline ends.

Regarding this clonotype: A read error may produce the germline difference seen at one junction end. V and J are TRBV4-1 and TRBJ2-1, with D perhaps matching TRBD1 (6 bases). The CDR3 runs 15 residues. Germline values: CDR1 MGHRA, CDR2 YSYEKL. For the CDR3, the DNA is TGCGTCAGCGGCCAAGAGGACAGCACCTACAATGAGCAGTTCTTC. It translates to CVSGQEDSTYNEQFF.

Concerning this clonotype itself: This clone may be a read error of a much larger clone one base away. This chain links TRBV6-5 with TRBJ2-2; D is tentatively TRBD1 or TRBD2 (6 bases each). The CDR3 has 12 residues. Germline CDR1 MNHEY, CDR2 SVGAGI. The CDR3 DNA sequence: TGTGTCATAACGGGGGCCACCGGGGAGCTGTTTTTT. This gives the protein CVITGATGELFF.

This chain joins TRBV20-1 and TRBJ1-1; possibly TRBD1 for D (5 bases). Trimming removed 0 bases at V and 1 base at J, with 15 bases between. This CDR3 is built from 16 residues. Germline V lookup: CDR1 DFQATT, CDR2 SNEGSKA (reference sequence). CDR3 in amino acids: CSARDITGGSNTEAFF. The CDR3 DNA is TGCAGTGCTAGAGATATTACTGGGGGATCGAACACTGAAGCTTTCTTT.

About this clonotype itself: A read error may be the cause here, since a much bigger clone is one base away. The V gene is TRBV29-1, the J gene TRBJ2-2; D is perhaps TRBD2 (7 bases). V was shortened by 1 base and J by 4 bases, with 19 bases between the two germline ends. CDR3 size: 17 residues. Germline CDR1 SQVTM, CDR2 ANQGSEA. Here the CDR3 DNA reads TGCAGCGTTGAAGCCGCGGTGGGGGGGGCTTTCACCGGGGAGCTGTTTTTT. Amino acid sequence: CSVEAAVGGAFTGELFF.

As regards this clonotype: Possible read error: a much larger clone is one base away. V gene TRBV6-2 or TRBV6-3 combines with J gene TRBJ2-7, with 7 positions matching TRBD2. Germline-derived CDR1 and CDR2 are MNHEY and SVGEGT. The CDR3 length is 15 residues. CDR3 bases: TGTGTCAGCAGTCTCCCCGGACTAGTTAGGGGCGAGCAGTACTTC. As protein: CVSSLPGLVRGEQYF.

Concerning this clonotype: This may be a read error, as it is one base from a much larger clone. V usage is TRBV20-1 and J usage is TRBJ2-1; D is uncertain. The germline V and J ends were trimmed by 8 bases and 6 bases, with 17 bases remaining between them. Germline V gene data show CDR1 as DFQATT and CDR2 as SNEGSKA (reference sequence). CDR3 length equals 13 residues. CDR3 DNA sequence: TGCAGTAGCCCGGGTGGGTTCTGCAATGAGCAGTTCTTC. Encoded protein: CSSPGGFCNEQFF.

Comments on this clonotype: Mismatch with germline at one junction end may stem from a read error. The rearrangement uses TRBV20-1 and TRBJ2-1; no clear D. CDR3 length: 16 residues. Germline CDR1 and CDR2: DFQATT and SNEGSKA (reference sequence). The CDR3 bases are TGCATTGCTAGGCCCTCTCTCCACAGCTCCTACAACGAGCAGTTCTTC. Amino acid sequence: CIARPSLHSSYNEQFF.

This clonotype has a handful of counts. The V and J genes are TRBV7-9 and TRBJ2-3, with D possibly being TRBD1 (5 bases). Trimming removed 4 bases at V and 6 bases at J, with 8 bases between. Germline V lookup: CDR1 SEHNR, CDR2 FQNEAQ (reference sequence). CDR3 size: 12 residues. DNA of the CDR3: TGTGCCAGCAGCTCCTCAGGGGATACGCAGTATTTT. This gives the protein CASSSSGDTQYF.

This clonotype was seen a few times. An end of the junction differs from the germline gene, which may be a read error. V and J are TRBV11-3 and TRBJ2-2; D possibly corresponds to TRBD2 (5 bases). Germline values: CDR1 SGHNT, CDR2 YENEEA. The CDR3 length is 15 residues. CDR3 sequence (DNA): TGTGCCAGCAGCTTAGGGCCAGCGAGCACCGGGGAACTGTTTTTT. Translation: CASSLGPASTGELFF. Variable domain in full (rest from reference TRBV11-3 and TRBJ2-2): EAGVVQSPRYKIIEKKQPVAFWCNPISGHNTLYWYLQNLGQGPELLIRYENEEAVDDSQLPKDRFSAERLKGVDSTLKIQPAELGDSAVYLCASSLGPASTGELFFGEGSRLTVL.

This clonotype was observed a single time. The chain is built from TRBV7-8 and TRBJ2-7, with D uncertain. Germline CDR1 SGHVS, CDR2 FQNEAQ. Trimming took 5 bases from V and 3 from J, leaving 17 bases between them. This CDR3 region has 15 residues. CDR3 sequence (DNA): TGTGCCAGCAGCGCGTCCGAGACAAAAGTCTACGAGCAGTACTTC. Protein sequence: CASSASETKVYEQYF.

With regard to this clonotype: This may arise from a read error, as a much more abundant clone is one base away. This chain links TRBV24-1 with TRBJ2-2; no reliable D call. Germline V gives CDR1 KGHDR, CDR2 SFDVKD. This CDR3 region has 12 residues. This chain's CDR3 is CVTSDFPGELFF. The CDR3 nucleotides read TGTGTCACCAGTGATTTCCCCGGGGAGCTGTTTTTT.

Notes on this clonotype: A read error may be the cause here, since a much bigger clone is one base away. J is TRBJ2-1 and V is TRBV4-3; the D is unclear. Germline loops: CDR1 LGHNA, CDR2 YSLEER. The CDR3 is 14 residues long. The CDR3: CDSSRDLSYNEQFF. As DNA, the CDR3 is TGCGACAGCAGCCGAGATCTGTCGTACAATGAGCAGTTCTTC.

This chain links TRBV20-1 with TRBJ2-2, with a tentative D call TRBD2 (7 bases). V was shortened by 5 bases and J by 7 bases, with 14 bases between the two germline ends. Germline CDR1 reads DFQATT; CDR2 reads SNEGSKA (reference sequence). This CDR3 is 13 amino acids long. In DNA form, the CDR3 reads TGCAGTGCTCCACGGGGGGCTAGCGGGGAGCTGTTTTTT. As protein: CSAPRGASGELFF.

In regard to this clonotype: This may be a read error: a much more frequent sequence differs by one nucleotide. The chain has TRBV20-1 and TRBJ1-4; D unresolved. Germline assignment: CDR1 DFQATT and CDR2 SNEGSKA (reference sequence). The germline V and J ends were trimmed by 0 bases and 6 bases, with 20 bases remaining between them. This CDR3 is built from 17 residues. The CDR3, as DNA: TGCAGTGCTAGAGATTTAAACTCTGGGAGGGTGGATGAAAAACTGTTTTTT. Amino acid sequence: CSARDLNSGRVDEKLFF.

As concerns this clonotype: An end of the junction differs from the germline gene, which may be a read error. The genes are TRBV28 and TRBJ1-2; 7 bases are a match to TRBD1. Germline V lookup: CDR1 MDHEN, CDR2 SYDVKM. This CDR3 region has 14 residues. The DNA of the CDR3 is TGTGTCAGCAGCACCTCAGGGGGTAGCTATGGCTACACCTTC. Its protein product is CVSSTSGGSYGYTF.

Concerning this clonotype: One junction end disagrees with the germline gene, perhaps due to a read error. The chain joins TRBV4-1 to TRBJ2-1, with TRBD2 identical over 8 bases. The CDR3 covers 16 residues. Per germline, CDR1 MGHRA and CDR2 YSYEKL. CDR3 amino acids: CASSLTLGLGYNEHFF. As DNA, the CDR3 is TGCGCCAGCAGCCTTACTTTGGGACTAGGGTACAATGAGCATTTCTTC.

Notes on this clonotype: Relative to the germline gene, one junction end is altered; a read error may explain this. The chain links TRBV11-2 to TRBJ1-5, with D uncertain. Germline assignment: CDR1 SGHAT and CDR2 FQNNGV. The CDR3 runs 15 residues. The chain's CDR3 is CASSLGADSNQPQRF. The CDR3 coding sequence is TGTGCCAGCAGCTTAGGTGCAGATAGCAATCAGCCCCAGCGTTTT.

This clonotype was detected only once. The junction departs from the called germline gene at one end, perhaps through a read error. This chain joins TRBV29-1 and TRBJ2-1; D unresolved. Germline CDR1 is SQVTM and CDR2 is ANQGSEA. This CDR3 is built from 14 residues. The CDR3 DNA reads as TGCAGCGCCGACATGTCAAGCTCCTACAATGAGCAGTCCTTC. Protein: CSADMSSSYNEQSF.

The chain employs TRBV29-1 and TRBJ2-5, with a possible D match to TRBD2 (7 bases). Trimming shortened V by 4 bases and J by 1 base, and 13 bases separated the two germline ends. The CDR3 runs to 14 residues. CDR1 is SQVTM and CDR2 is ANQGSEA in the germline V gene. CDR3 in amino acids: CSVGRGGGQETQYF. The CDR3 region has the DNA TGCAGCGTTGGGAGAGGGGGGGGCCAAGAGACCCAGTACTTC.

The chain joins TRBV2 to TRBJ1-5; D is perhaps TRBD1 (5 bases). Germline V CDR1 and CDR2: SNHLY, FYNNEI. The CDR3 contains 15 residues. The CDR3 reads CDSKLSTVSNQPQHF. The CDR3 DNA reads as TGTGACAGTAAGCTCTCGACAGTTAGCAATCAGCCCCAGCATTTT.

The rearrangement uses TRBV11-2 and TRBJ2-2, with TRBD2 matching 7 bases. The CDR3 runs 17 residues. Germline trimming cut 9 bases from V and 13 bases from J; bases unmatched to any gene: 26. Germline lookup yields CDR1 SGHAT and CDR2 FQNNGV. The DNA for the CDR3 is TGTGCCAGTAGCCTGGGCGGGAGACGAGACACCACCGTGGGGCTGTTTTTT. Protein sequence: CASSLGGRRDTTVGLFF.

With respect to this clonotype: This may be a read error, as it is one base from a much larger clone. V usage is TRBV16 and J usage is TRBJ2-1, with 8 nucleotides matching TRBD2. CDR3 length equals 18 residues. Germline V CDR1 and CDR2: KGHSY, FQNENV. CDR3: CASSHIILAVSPYNEQIF. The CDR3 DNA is TGTGCCAGCAGCCATATCATACTAGCGGTTAGCCCCTACAATGAGCAGATCTTC.

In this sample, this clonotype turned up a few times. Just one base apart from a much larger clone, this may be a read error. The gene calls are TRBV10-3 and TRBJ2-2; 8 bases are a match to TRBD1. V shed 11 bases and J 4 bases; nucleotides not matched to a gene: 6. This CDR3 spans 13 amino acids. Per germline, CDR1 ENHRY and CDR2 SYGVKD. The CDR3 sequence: CASRQGSTGELFF. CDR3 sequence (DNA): TGTGCCTCACGACAGGGGAGCACCGGGGAGCTGTTTTTT.

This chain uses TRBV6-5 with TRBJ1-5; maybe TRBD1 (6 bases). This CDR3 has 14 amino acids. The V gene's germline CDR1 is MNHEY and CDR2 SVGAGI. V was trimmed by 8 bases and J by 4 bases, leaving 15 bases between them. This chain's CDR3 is CASGRQDPNQPQHF. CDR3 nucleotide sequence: TGTGCCAGCGGTAGACAGGACCCGAATCAGCCCCAGCATTTT.

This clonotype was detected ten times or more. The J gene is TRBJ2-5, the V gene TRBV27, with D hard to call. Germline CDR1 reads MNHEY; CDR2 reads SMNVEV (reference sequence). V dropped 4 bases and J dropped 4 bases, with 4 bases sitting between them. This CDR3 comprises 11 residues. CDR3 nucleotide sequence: TGTGCCAGCAGTTCCAGAGAGACCCAGTACTTC. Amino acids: CASSSRETQYF.

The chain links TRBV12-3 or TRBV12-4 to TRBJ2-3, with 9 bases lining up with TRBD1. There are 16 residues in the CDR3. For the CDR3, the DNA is TGTGAAAGCAGTTCCAGTGACAGGGGGAACACAGATACGCAGTATTTT. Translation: CESSSSDRGNTDTQYF.

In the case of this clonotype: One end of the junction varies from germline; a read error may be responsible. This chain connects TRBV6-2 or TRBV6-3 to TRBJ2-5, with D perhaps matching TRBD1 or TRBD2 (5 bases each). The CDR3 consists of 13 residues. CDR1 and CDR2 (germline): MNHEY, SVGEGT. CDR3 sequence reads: CASSYDGYGTQCF. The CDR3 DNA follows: TGTGCCAGCAGTTACGACGGTTACGGGACCCAGTGCTTT.

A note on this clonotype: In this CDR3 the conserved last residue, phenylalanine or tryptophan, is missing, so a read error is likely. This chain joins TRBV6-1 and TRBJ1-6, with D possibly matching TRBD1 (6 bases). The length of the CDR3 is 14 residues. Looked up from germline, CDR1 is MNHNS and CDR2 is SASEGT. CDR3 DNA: TGTGCCAGCAGTGGACTATCCAGGGGTTCAACCCTCCACCTT. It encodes CASSGLSRGSTLHL.